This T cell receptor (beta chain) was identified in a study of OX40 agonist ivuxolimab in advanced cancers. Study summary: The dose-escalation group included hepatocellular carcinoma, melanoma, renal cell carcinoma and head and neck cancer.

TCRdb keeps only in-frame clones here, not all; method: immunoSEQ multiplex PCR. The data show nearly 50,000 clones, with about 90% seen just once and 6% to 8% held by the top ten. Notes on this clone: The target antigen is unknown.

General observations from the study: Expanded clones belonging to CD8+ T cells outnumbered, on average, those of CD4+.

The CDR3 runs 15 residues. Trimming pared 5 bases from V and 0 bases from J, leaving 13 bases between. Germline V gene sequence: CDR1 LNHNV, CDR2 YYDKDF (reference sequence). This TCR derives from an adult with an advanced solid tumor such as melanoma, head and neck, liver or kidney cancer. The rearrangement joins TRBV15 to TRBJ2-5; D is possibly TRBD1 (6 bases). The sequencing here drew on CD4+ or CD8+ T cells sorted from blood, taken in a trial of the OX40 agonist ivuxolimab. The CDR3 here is CATSYTTGNQETQYF. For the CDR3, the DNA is TGTGCCACCAGCTATACAACAGGGAACCAAGAGACCCAGTACTTC.